A selection of T cell receptor beta chains follows, all from one sample in a study of control samples from healthy donors and cancer patients. Profiled with immunoSEQ multiplex PCR; TCRdb holds only in-frame clones, not every one. Altogether roughly 130,000 clones are present, more than 70% being singletons, with the ten largest covering 3% to 3.5%. The sequencing input was blood. The receptors were sampled from a man in his forties or fifties in good health. CDR3s include the opening cysteine and the closing phenylalanine or tryptophan. Fields, in order: V gene, clone size, D gene, J gene, CDR3 DNA, CDR3 protein. D genes are given only for firm matches. Rows give clone size only sometimes, using once, few, many, or a class for an expanded clone.

v_call: TRBV28; clone_size: NA; d_call: NA; j_call: TRBJ1-6; cdr3_nt: TGTGCCAGCAATCAAGCAGGGAGCGCTTCACCCCTCCACTTT; cdr3_aa: CASNQAGSASPLHF
v_call: TRBV28; clone_size: NA; d_call: NA; j_call: TRBJ1-1; cdr3_nt: TGTGCCAGCAGTTTTCCCGAGGGAAGGACTGAAGCTTTCTTT; cdr3_aa: CASSFPEGRTEAFF
v_call: TRBV18; clone_size: NA; d_call: TRBD1; j_call: TRBJ1-4; cdr3_nt: TGTGCCAGCACGGGACAGGGATTAATTGGTGAAAAACTGTTTTTT; cdr3_aa: CASTGQGLIGEKLFF
v_call: TRBV7-9; clone_size: NA; d_call: TRBD1; j_call: TRBJ1-1; cdr3_nt: TGTGCCAGCAGCTGGGACAGGGGGGACACTGAAGCTTTCTTT; cdr3_aa: CASSWDRGDTEAFF
v_call: TRBV4-1; clone_size: NA; d_call: TRBD1; j_call: TRBJ2-7; cdr3_nt: TGCGCCAGCAGCCAAGTTTGGACAGGGTTATACGAGCAGTACTTC; cdr3_aa: CASSQVWTGLYEQYF
v_call: TRBV6-1; clone_size: NA; d_call: TRBD1; j_call: TRBJ1-6; cdr3_nt: TGTGCCAGCAGTGAAATCCTGGACAGGGGGTGGGATTCACCCCTCCACTTT; cdr3_aa: CASSEILDRGWDSPLHF
v_call: TRBV12-3/TRBV12-4; clone_size: NA; d_call: NA; j_call: TRBJ1-2; cdr3_nt: TGTGCCAGCAGTTACAGGGAAGACTATGGCTACACCTTC; cdr3_aa: CASSYREDYGYTF
v_call: TRBV5-1; clone_size: NA; d_call: TRBD1; j_call: TRBJ2-3; cdr3_nt: TGCGCCAGCAGGGACAGGGATCGCGGCACAGATACGCAGTATTTT; cdr3_aa: CASRDRDRGTDTQYF
v_call: TRBV18; clone_size: once; d_call: NA; j_call: TRBJ1-4; cdr3_nt: TGTGCCAGCTCACTGGCTACGGACCGTTTGGGGGCCGAAAAACTGTTTTTT; cdr3_aa: CASSLATDRLGAEKLFF
v_call: TRBV18; clone_size: NA; d_call: NA; j_call: TRBJ1-2; cdr3_nt: TGTGCCAGCTCTCCTGAATCTTCTAACTATGGCTACACCTTC; cdr3_aa: CASSPESSNYGYTF
v_call: TRBV6-4; clone_size: NA; d_call: NA; j_call: TRBJ1-5; cdr3_nt: TGTGCCAGCAGAGACAGGCTAAATCAGCCCCAGCATTTT; cdr3_aa: CASRDRLNQPQHF
v_call: TRBV3-1/TRBV3-2; clone_size: NA; d_call: NA; j_call: TRBJ1-2; cdr3_nt: TGTGCCAGCAGCCAATTGGTCAGGGCCCAGATAAGCTACACCTTC; cdr3_aa: CASSQLVRAQISYTF
v_call: TRBV9; clone_size: NA; d_call: TRBD1; j_call: TRBJ2-7; cdr3_nt: TGTGCCAGCAGCATGGACCCGGGACAGGGCGGCGAGCAGTACTTC; cdr3_aa: CASSMDPGQGGEQYF
v_call: TRBV21-1; clone_size: NA; d_call: NA; j_call: TRBJ2-7; cdr3_nt: TGTGCCAGCAGCCCATATCCCCCCCGCTTAGCGGGGTTTTACGAGCAGTACTTC; cdr3_aa: CASSPYPPRLAGFYEQYF
v_call: TRBV9; clone_size: NA; d_call: TRBD1; j_call: TRBJ2-5; cdr3_nt: TGTGCCAGCAGCGTAGCGTCGGAGGTCAGGGGGCAAGAGACCCAGTACTTC; cdr3_aa: CASSVASEVRGQETQYF
v_call: TRBV28; clone_size: NA; d_call: NA; j_call: TRBJ1-4; cdr3_nt: TGTGCCAGTACCATTGGAGGGTTCGAGGGCACTAATGAAAAACTGTTTTTT; cdr3_aa: CASTIGGFEGTNEKLFF
v_call: TRBV5-4; clone_size: NA; d_call: NA; j_call: TRBJ1-2; cdr3_nt: TGTGCCAGCAGCTCGCGGGGGCAGATCTATGGCTACACCTTC; cdr3_aa: CASSSRGQIYGYTF
v_call: TRBV18; clone_size: NA; d_call: NA; j_call: TRBJ1-2; cdr3_nt: TGTGCCAGCTCACCACAATCCCAGGATACTAACTATGGCTACACCTTC; cdr3_aa: CASSPQSQDTNYGYTF
v_call: TRBV6-5; clone_size: once; d_call: NA; j_call: TRBJ2-7; cdr3_nt: TGTGCCAGCATTTTTCAGGGAGCCTACGAGCAGTACTTC; cdr3_aa: CASIFQGAYEQYF
v_call: TRBV9; clone_size: once; d_call: NA; j_call: TRBJ1-2; cdr3_nt: TGTGCCAGCAGCGTAGGGGAAGCGGGGCCTAAGGGCTACACCTTC; cdr3_aa: CASSVGEAGPKGYTF
v_call: TRBV5-5; clone_size: NA; d_call: NA; j_call: TRBJ1-1; cdr3_nt: TGTGCCAGCAGCTTGGCCCCTTTCACTGAAGCTTTCTTT; cdr3_aa: CASSLAPFTEAFF
v_call: TRBV19; clone_size: NA; d_call: NA; j_call: TRBJ2-2; cdr3_nt: TGTGCCAGTAGTACCCGGGACAAGAACACCGGGGAGCTGTTTTTT; cdr3_aa: CASSTRDKNTGELFF
v_call: TRBV13; clone_size: NA; d_call: TRBD1; j_call: TRBJ2-7; cdr3_nt: TGTGCCAGCAGCTCGTCCGGGACAGACTACGAGCAGTACTTC; cdr3_aa: CASSSSGTDYEQYF
v_call: TRBV7-6; clone_size: NA; d_call: NA; j_call: TRBJ1-4; cdr3_nt: TGTGCCAGCAGCTCTGGGCCCAGGGATTTGGAGGAAAAACTGTTTTTT; cdr3_aa: CASSSGPRDLEEKLFF
v_call: TRBV19; clone_size: NA; d_call: TRBD2; j_call: TRBJ2-2; cdr3_nt: TGTGCCAGTACCATCACTTCATCAGCGGGGGGGCCGAACACCGGGGAGCTGTTTTTT; cdr3_aa: CASTITSSAGGPNTGELFF
v_call: TRBV14; clone_size: NA; d_call: NA; j_call: TRBJ2-5; cdr3_nt: TGTGCCAGCAGCCAATCAACAGGATTAGGATACCAAGAGACCCAGTACTTC; cdr3_aa: CASSQSTGLGYQETQYF
v_call: TRBV6-5; clone_size: NA; d_call: NA; j_call: TRBJ1-1; cdr3_nt: TGTGCCAGCAGTAACAGGGTACCCTACACTGAAGCTTTCTTT; cdr3_aa: CASSNRVPYTEAFF
v_call: TRBV9; clone_size: NA; d_call: TRBD1; j_call: TRBJ1-2; cdr3_nt: TGTGCCAGCAGCGCTGCCCCCGGGACAGGGGCCTACTATGGCTACACCTTC; cdr3_aa: CASSAAPGTGAYYGYTF
v_call: TRBV5-1; clone_size: NA; d_call: TRBD2; j_call: TRBJ2-5; cdr3_nt: TGCGCCAGCAGTGTGACTAGCGGGTCAGAAGAGACCCAGTACTTC; cdr3_aa: CASSVTSGSEETQYF
v_call: TRBV10-3; clone_size: NA; d_call: NA; j_call: TRBJ1-3; cdr3_nt: TGTGCCATCAGTGAGTCGTGGGACGGAGGAAACACCATATATTTT; cdr3_aa: CAISESWDGGNTIYF
v_call: TRBV30; clone_size: NA; d_call: NA; j_call: TRBJ1-2; cdr3_nt: TGTGCCTGGAGCCCCCACGGGATCTATGGCTACACCTTC; cdr3_aa: CAWSPHGIYGYTF
v_call: TRBV15; clone_size: NA; d_call: TRBD1; j_call: TRBJ1-5; cdr3_nt: TGTGCCACCAGCAATGGACAGGGGGCTTGGCGCAATCAGCCCCAGCATTTT; cdr3_aa: CATSNGQGAWRNQPQHF
v_call: TRBV6-1; clone_size: NA; d_call: NA; j_call: TRBJ1-2; cdr3_nt: TGTGCCAGCAGTGAAGCCAGGCAGTACTATGGCTACACCTTC; cdr3_aa: CASSEARQYYGYTF
v_call: TRBV5-4; clone_size: NA; d_call: NA; j_call: TRBJ2-2; cdr3_nt: TGTGCCAGCAGCCCGGCCCGAGGGAGAAACACCGGGGAGCTGTTTTTT; cdr3_aa: CASSPARGRNTGELFF
v_call: TRBV28; clone_size: NA; d_call: TRBD1; j_call: TRBJ2-5; cdr3_nt: TGTGCCAGCAGCCGGGGACAGGGACAAGAGACCCAGTACTTC; cdr3_aa: CASSRGQGQETQYF
v_call: TRBV5-8; clone_size: NA; d_call: NA; j_call: TRBJ2-7; cdr3_nt: TGTGCCAGCAGCTTACGGGACAGAGGAGGGGTGCAGTACTTC; cdr3_aa: CASSLRDRGGVQYF
v_call: TRBV12-3/TRBV12-4; clone_size: NA; d_call: TRBD1; j_call: TRBJ2-5; cdr3_nt: TGTGCCAGCAGTTCGACAGGGAAGGGGCCCCAGTACTTC; cdr3_aa: CASSSTGKGPQYF
v_call: TRBV3-1/TRBV3-2; clone_size: NA; d_call: NA; j_call: TRBJ1-5; cdr3_nt: TGTGCCAGCAGCCCACACCCGACGCTTTCTAGCAATCAGCCCCAGCATTTT; cdr3_aa: CASSPHPTLSSNQPQHF
v_call: TRBV6-5; clone_size: NA; d_call: TRBD1; j_call: TRBJ1-5; cdr3_nt: TGTGCCAGCAGTTACGACAGGGAGCAAGGCAATCAGCCCCAGCATTTT; cdr3_aa: CASSYDREQGNQPQHF
v_call: TRBV29-1; clone_size: NA; d_call: NA; j_call: TRBJ2-1; cdr3_nt: TGCAGCGTTGAACACTTTGTGAATGAGCAGTTCTTC; cdr3_aa: CSVEHFVNEQFF
v_call: TRBV6-5; clone_size: NA; d_call: NA; j_call: TRBJ1-5; cdr3_nt: TGTGCCAGCACACCCCGGGACAGCAATCAGCCCCAGCATTTT; cdr3_aa: CASTPRDSNQPQHF
v_call: TRBV6-5; clone_size: NA; d_call: NA; j_call: TRBJ2-7; cdr3_nt: TGTGCCAGCAGTTCCCCTGGGGTGGGAGTTCAGTACTTC; cdr3_aa: CASSSPGVGVQYF
v_call: TRBV15; clone_size: NA; d_call: NA; j_call: TRBJ2-2; cdr3_nt: TGTGCCACCAGCTCTATAAACACCGGGGAGCTGTTTTTT; cdr3_aa: CATSSINTGELFF
v_call: TRBV30; clone_size: NA; d_call: NA; j_call: TRBJ2-7; cdr3_nt: TGTGCCTGGAGTCCAGAATCAGGGCCCGAGCAGTACTTC; cdr3_aa: CAWSPESGPEQYF
v_call: TRBV28; clone_size: NA; d_call: NA; j_call: TRBJ2-1; cdr3_nt: TGTGCCAGCATCCGCACCATGGGGTACAATGAGCAGTTCTTC; cdr3_aa: CASIRTMGYNEQFF